A selection of T cell receptor beta chains follows, all from one sample in a study of OX40 agonist ivuxolimab in advanced cancers. Produced via immunoSEQ multiplex PCR; TCRdb's table is partial and in-frame only. Here the sample spans about 64,000 clones, roughly 87% being singletons. The sample consisted of CD4+ or CD8+ T cells sorted from blood, taken in a trial of the OX40 agonist ivuxolimab. These receptors all come from an adult with an advanced solid tumor such as melanoma, head and neck, liver or kidney cancer. The CDR3 runs from the conserved cysteine through the conserved F or W. D genes are given only for firm matches. Part of the rows lack a size; the others show once, few, many or a class for expanded clones.

CDR3,DNA,V,size,length,J,D
CASSPAWGARYGYTF,TGTGCCAGTAGTCCCGCTTGGGGGGCCAGATATGGCTACACCTTC,TRBV19,.,15,TRBJ1-2,.
CASSPGTGQDSSPLHF,TGCGCCAGCAGCCCAGGGACAGGACAAGATAGTTCACCCCTCCACTTT,TRBV4-1,.,16,TRBJ1-6,TRBD1
CASSRALRDRAGNTIYF,TGCGCCAGCAGCCGAGCTTTACGGGACAGGGCTGGAAACACCATATATTTT,TRBV4-1,.,17,TRBJ1-3,TRBD1
CASSYSSRSSGNTIYF,TGTGCCAGCAGTTACTCGAGTCGCAGCTCTGGAAACACCATATATTTT,TRBV6-5,.,16,TRBJ1-3,.
CASSPSGLAGGTDTQYF,TGTGCCAGCTCACCATCCGGACTAGCGGGAGGCACAGATACGCAGTATTTT,TRBV18,.,17,TRBJ2-3,TRBD2
CASSLYTEAFF,TGTGCCAGCAGTCTCTACACTGAAGCTTTCTTT,TRBV6-5,.,11,TRBJ1-1,.
CASSPSGPNYGYTF,TGTGCCAGCAGCCCATCGGGACCCAACTATGGCTACACCTTC,TRBV11-2,once,14,TRBJ1-2,.
CAWSHPGSSGYTF,TGTGCCTGGAGCCACCCGGGGAGTAGTGGCTACACCTTC,TRBV30,.,13,TRBJ1-2,.
CASSYWDEQYF,TGTGCCAGCAGTTACTGGGACGAGCAGTACTTC,TRBV6-5,.,11,TRBJ2-7,.
CASSTPKRGGQVNEQFF,TGTGCCAGTAGTACTCCTAAGCGGGGGGGCCAAGTGAATGAGCAGTTCTTC,TRBV19,.,17,TRBJ2-1,TRBD2